The rows below give T cell receptor beta chains drawn from one sample of a study of cytomegalovirus exposure and HLA in healthy donors. Clones were sequenced by immunoSEQ multiplex PCR, and TCRdb holds only the in-frame ones, with some missing. This sample carries over 150,000 clones, approximately 86% of them seen once, and the ten largest clones take over 2%. Sequencing was done on a sample of PBMCs. All receptors come from a human donor in good health. The CDR3 runs from the conserved cysteine through the conserved F or W. D genes are given only for firm matches. Some rows mark clone size as missing; the rest say once, few, many or name a class of expanded clone.

D: NA; J: TRBJ2-7; V: TRBV5-1; size: NA; DNA: TGCGCCAGCAGCCGGGGGACGGGGACCACCTACGAGCAGTACTTC; CDR3: CASSRGTGTTYEQYF
D: NA; J: TRBJ1-2; V: TRBV7-9; size: NA; DNA: TGTGCCAGCAGCTTAGACGTTCTAACGGGGTTAAATGGCTACACCTTC; CDR3: CASSLDVLTGLNGYTF
D: TRBD1; J: TRBJ2-4; V: TRBV7-9; size: NA; DNA: TGTGCCAGCAGCCCCCACAGGGGTTTAGCCAAAAACATTCAGTACTTC; CDR3: CASSPHRGLAKNIQYF
D: TRBD2; J: TRBJ2-1; V: TRBV9; size: NA; DNA: TGTGCCAGCAGCGCGGGGACTAGCGGCTTCAATGAGCAGTTCTTC; CDR3: CASSAGTSGFNEQFF
D: TRBD1; J: TRBJ1-1; V: TRBV5-1; size: once; DNA: TGCGCCAGCAGCTTGAGAGACAGGGGCACTGAAGCTTTCTTT; CDR3: CASSLRDRGTEAFF
D: TRBD2; J: TRBJ2-1; V: TRBV7-8; size: NA; DNA: TGTGCCAGCAGCTCTTCGCCTAGCGGAAGCTCCTACAATGAGCAGTTCTTC; CDR3: CASSSSPSGSSYNEQFF
D: NA; J: TRBJ1-2; V: TRBV30; size: NA; DNA: TGTGCCTGGAGCCTCCCTAGGGGCCTCTATGGCTACACCTTC; CDR3: CAWSLPRGLYGYTF
D: NA; J: TRBJ2-5; V: TRBV7-7; size: NA; DNA: TGTGCCAGCAGCCCCCTAGCCTCCGGGACCCAGTACTTC; CDR3: CASSPLASGTQYF
D: NA; J: TRBJ2-1; V: TRBV5-1; size: once; DNA: TGCGCCAGCAACTTGGAGGGGGTATCGTACAATGAGCAGTTCTTC; CDR3: CASNLEGVSYNEQFF
D: TRBD1; J: TRBJ1-2; V: TRBV10-2; size: once; DNA: TGCGCCAGCAGTGAAGGCAGGGGGCATGGCTACACCTTC; CDR3: CASSEGRGHGYTF
D: TRBD1; J: TRBJ1-5; V: TRBV6-1; size: NA; DNA: TGTGCCAGCAGTGAAGCGAAGGGGGCGTACAATCAGCCCCAGCATTTT; CDR3: CASSEAKGAYNQPQHF
D: NA; J: TRBJ2-2; V: TRBV6-5; size: NA; DNA: TGTGCCAGCAGTGAGGGATTTAACACCGGGGAGCTGTTTTTT; CDR3: CASSEGFNTGELFF
D: NA; J: TRBJ1-2; V: TRBV13; size: NA; DNA: TGTGCCAGCAGCTCCTTTTGGGAGTTAGACTATGGCTACACCTTC; CDR3: CASSSFWELDYGYTF
D: TRBD1; J: TRBJ2-7; V: TRBV6-4; size: NA; DNA: TGTGCCAGCAGTGATTGGGGACAGGGGCCCTACGAGCAGTACTTC; CDR3: CASSDWGQGPYEQYF
D: NA; J: TRBJ1-2; V: TRBV6-5; size: NA; DNA: TGTGCCAGCAGTGCTACTCAAGACAGGATGTACACCTTC; CDR3: CASSATQDRMYTF
D: NA; J: TRBJ1-2; V: TRBV27; size: NA; DNA: TGTGCCAGCAGTTCCCTAGACGGTTACTATGGCTACACCTTC; CDR3: CASSSLDGYYGYTF
D: NA; J: TRBJ1-1; V: TRBV5-1; size: once; DNA: TGCGCCAGCAGCGTCGCTTCAGGAGGAGATGAAGCTTTCTTT; CDR3: CASSVASGGDEAFF
D: TRBD2; J: TRBJ2-7; V: TRBV28; size: NA; DNA: TGTGCCAGCAGTTTAAGTGGGCCTAGCGGCCTCTACGAGCAGTACTTC; CDR3: CASSLSGPSGLYEQYF
D: TRBD1; J: TRBJ2-5; V: TRBV4-1; size: NA; DNA: TGCGCCAGCAGCCAGACCCCGGGACAGGGTTACGAGACCCAGTACTTC; CDR3: CASSQTPGQGYETQYF
D: NA; J: TRBJ2-7; V: TRBV27; size: few; DNA: TGTGCCAGCAGTCTTGAGCAATCTCTGAGCTACGAGCAGTACTTC; CDR3: CASSLEQSLSYEQYF
D: NA; J: TRBJ2-1; V: TRBV6-6; size: NA; DNA: TGTGCCAGCAGCTATAGTTCATCCTACAATGAGCAGTTCTTC; CDR3: CASSYSSSYNEQFF
D: TRBD2; J: TRBJ2-7; V: TRBV28; size: NA; DNA: TGTGCCAGCAGTTTAATCCTAGCGGGAAGGAGCTCCTACGAGCAGTACTTC; CDR3: CASSLILAGRSSYEQYF
D: NA; J: TRBJ1-4; V: TRBV6-6; size: NA; DNA: TGTGCCAGCAGCGGACAGAGCCGAAACGAAAAACTGTTTTTT; CDR3: CASSGQSRNEKLFF
D: NA; J: TRBJ1-2; V: TRBV18; size: NA; DNA: TGTGCCAGCTCACGCAGGCCTAACTATGGCTACACCTTC; CDR3: CASSRRPNYGYTF
D: NA; J: TRBJ1-5; V: TRBV5-1; size: few; DNA: TGCGCCAGCAGCTTTGACAGCCGCAATCAGCCCCAGCATTTT; CDR3: CASSFDSRNQPQHF
D: TRBD1; J: TRBJ1-2; V: TRBV4-3; size: NA; DNA: TGCGCCAGCAGCCACGCCGGGACAGGGCGACCTGGCTACACCTTC; CDR3: CASSHAGTGRPGYTF
D: TRBD2; J: TRBJ2-1; V: TRBV30; size: NA; DNA: TGTGCCTGGAGTGCAGGACTAGCGAGAGACAATGAGCAGTTCTTC; CDR3: CAWSAGLARDNEQFF
D: NA; J: TRBJ2-7; V: TRBV2; size: once; DNA: TGTGCCAGCCACAGGAGCTCCTACGAGCAGTACTTC; CDR3: CASHRSSYEQYF
D: TRBD1; J: TRBJ1-1; V: TRBV4-1; size: NA; DNA: TGCGCCAGCAGCCAAGATTTTGGACAGGGATATTCAATGAACACTGAAGCTTTCTTT; CDR3: CASSQDFGQGYSMNTEAFF
D: TRBD2; J: TRBJ2-1; V: TRBV9; size: NA; DNA: TGTGCCAGCAGCGTCCGGGGAGGGGTGGACTACAATGAGCAGTTCTTC; CDR3: CASSVRGGVDYNEQFF
D: NA; J: TRBJ1-5; V: TRBV5-1; size: NA; DNA: TGCGCCAGCAGCATGGATGGCAGGCAGCCCCAGCATTTT; CDR3: CASSMDGRQPQHF
D: NA; J: TRBJ1-1; V: TRBV5-1; size: NA; DNA: TGCGCCAGCAGCCTCTCCACGGTGAACACTGAAGCTTTCTTT; CDR3: CASSLSTVNTEAFF
D: TRBD1; J: TRBJ2-7; V: TRBV18; size: NA; DNA: TGTGCCAGCTCACCCGGGACAGACTACGAGCAGTACTTC; CDR3: CASSPGTDYEQYF
D: NA; J: TRBJ2-1; V: TRBV30; size: once; DNA: TGTGCCCTTTTCGATGAGCAGTTCTTC; CDR3: CALFDEQFF
D: TRBD1; J: TRBJ1-6; V: TRBV6-5; size: NA; DNA: TGTGCCAGCAGTTACGGGACAGTATTTAATTCACCCCTCCACTTT; CDR3: CASSYGTVFNSPLHF
D: TRBD1; J: TRBJ2-3; V: TRBV11-2; size: NA; DNA: TGTGCCAGCAGCTTAGTATTCCAGGGGGCAGATACGCAGTATTTT; CDR3: CASSLVFQGADTQYF
D: NA; J: TRBJ2-5; V: TRBV7-3; size: NA; DNA: TGTGCCAGCAGCCTGACTGGGAGGGGGGTTTTGGAGACCCAGTACTTC; CDR3: CASSLTGRGVLETQYF
D: NA; J: TRBJ1-2; V: TRBV6-5; size: NA; DNA: TGTGCCAGCTCTACACCGGGGAGGTGGGGCTACACCTTC; CDR3: CASSTPGRWGYTF
D: NA; J: TRBJ2-5; V: TRBV6-1; size: NA; DNA: TGTGCCAGCAGTGCGGGGGGCGGGGGGACCCAGTACTTC; CDR3: CASSAGGGGTQYF
D: NA; J: TRBJ2-7; V: TRBV7-6; size: NA; DNA: TGTGCCAGCAGCTTAGGGACCCAGGGAACCTACGAGCAGTACTTC; CDR3: CASSLGTQGTYEQYF
D: NA; J: TRBJ1-1; V: TRBV5-4; size: NA; DNA: TGTGCCAGCAGCCGCGGCACCAGGGAGAACACTGAAGCTTTCTTT; CDR3: CASSRGTRENTEAFF
D: TRBD1; J: TRBJ1-5; V: TRBV7-6; size: NA; DNA: TGTGCCAGCAGCTTAAGGTCGAGGGGACAGGGGAGGAACAATCAGCCCCAGCATTTT; CDR3: CASSLRSRGQGRNNQPQHF
D: NA; J: TRBJ1-4; V: TRBV19; size: NA; DNA: TGTGCCAGTAGGCGAGGGAAGGCCCATGAAAAACTGTTTTTT; CDR3: CASRRGKAHEKLFF
D: NA; J: TRBJ2-5; V: TRBV2; size: NA; DNA: TGTGCCAGCAGTGAGGAAAGGGCAGGGGAGTTGGAGACCCAGTACTTC; CDR3: CASSEERAGELETQYF
D: NA; J: TRBJ1-4; V: TRBV28; size: few; DNA: TGTGCCAGCAGTCTAGGATACGGGAGTGAAAAACTGTTTTTT; CDR3: CASSLGYGSEKLFF
D: TRBD2; J: TRBJ2-2; V: TRBV5-4; size: NA; DNA: TGTGCCAGCAGACGTGGGACTAGCGGGCGGAACACCGGGGAGCTGTTTTTT; CDR3: CASRRGTSGRNTGELFF
D: NA; J: TRBJ1-2; V: TRBV25-1; size: few; DNA: TGTGCCAGCAGTGCCTTCTATGGCTACACCTTC; CDR3: CASSAFYGYTF
D: TRBD1; J: TRBJ1-5; V: TRBV29-1; size: few; DNA: TGCAGCGCTCAGGGGGCAGGTGGTGATCAGCCCCAGCATTTT; CDR3: CSAQGAGGDQPQHF
D: NA; J: TRBJ1-5; V: TRBV18; size: NA; DNA: TGTGCCAGCTCACCACTTCACGGGGATCAGCCCCAGCATTTT; CDR3: CASSPLHGDQPQHF
D: NA; J: TRBJ1-1; V: TRBV15; size: NA; DNA: TGTGCCACCAGCAATATATACAGGGTCGCGAACACTGAAGCTTTCTTT; CDR3: CATSNIYRVANTEAFF
D: NA; J: TRBJ1-1; V: TRBV29-1; size: NA; DNA: TGCAGCGTTGAGCAGGGCTCCACTGAAGCTTTCTTT; CDR3: CSVEQGSTEAFF
D: TRBD1; J: TRBJ1-1; V: TRBV7-9; size: few; DNA: TGTGCCAGCAGCCCGGGACAGTTTGAAGCTTTCTTT; CDR3: CASSPGQFEAFF
D: NA; J: TRBJ1-1; V: TRBV29-1; size: NA; DNA: TGCAGCTCGTACAGGGTGCTGAACACTGAAGCTTTCTTT; CDR3: CSSYRVLNTEAFF
D: NA; J: TRBJ1-6; V: TRBV27; size: NA; DNA: TGTGCCAGCAGTTTTAATTACCGAGGGCATCTGAAGACACCCCTCCACTTT; CDR3: CASSFNYRGHLKTPLHF